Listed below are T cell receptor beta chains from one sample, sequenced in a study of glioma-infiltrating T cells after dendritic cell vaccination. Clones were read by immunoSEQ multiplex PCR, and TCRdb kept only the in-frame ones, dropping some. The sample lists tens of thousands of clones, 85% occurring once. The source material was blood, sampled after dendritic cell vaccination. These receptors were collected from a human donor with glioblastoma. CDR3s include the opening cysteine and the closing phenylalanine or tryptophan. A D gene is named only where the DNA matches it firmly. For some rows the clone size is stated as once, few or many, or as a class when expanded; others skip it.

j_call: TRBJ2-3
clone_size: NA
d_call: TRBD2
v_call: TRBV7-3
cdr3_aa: CASSSAGGGTDTQYF
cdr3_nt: TGTGCCAGCAGCTCCGCGGGGGGCGGGACAGATACGCAGTATTTT

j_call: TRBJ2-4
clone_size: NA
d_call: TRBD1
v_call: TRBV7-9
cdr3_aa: CASSFRDRVDIQYF
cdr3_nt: TGTGCCAGCAGCTTCCGGGACAGGGTCGACATTCAGTACTTC

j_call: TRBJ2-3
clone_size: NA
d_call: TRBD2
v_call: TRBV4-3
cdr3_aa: CASSQEFWASGASTDTQYF
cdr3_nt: TGCGCCAGCAGCCAAGAATTTTGGGCTAGCGGTGCAAGCACAGATACGCAGTATTTT

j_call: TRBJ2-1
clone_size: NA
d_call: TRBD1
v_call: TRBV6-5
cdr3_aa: CASSRTRGLNEQFF
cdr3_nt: TGTGCCAGCAGCCGTACCAGGGGGCTCAATGAGCAGTTCTTC

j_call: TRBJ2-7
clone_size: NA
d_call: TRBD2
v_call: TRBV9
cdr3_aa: CASSASSGRMYF
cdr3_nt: TGTGCCAGCAGCGCATCTAGCGGGAGAATGTACTTC

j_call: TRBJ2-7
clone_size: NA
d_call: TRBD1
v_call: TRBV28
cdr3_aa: CASSFQWTGGYEQYF
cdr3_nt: TGTGCCAGCAGTTTCCAATGGACAGGGGGCTACGAGCAGTACTTC

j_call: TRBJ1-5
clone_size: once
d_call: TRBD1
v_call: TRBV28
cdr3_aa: CASSSPRGLQPQHF
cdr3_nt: TGTGCCAGCAGTTCCCCCAGGGGGCTTCAGCCCCAGCATTTT

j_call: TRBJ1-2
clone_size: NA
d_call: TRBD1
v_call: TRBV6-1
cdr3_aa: CASSERRTGFTNYGYTF
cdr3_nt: TGTGCCAGCAGTGAAAGGCGGACAGGGTTTACTAACTATGGCTACACCTTC

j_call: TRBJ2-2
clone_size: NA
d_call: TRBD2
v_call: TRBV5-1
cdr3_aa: CASSPRGRVDTGELFF
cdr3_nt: TGCGCCAGCAGCCCTAGAGGGAGGGTTGACACCGGGGAGCTGTTTTTT

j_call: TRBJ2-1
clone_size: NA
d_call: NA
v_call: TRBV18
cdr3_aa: CASSPNLMRRETNEQFF
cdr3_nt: TGTGCCAGCTCACCGAACTTAATGCGGCGGGAAACCAATGAGCAGTTCTTC

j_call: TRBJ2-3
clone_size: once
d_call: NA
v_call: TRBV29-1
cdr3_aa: CSVNRGTTDTQYF
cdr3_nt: TGCAGCGTTAATAGGGGGACCACAGATACGCAGTATTTT

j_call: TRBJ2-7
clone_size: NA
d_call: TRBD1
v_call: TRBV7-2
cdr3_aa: CASSPYRDRAYEQYF
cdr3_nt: TGTGCCAGCAGCCCATACCGGGACAGGGCCTACGAGCAGTACTTC

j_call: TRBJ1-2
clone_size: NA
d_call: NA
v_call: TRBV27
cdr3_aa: CASSLGGARGYTF
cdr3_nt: TGTGCCAGCAGTTTAGGCGGGGCAAGGGGCTACACCTTC

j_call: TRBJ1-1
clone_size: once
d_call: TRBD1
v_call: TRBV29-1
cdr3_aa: CSVDRGRNTEAFF
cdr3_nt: TGCAGCGTGGACAGGGGTAGGAACACTGAAGCTTTCTTT

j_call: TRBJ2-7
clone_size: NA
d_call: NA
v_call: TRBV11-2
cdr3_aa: CASSPGYEQYF
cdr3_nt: TGTGCCAGCAGCCCCGGCTACGAGCAGTACTTC

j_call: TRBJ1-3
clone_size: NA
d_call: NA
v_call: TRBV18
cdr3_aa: CASSPSVNSLGNTIYF
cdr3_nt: TGTGCCAGCTCACCAAGTGTAAACTCTCTTGGAAACACCATATATTTT

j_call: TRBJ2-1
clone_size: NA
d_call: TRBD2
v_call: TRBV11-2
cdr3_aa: CASTAGLAGGFEFF
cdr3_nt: TGTGCCAGCACAGCGGGACTAGCGGGGGGGTTTGAGTTCTTC

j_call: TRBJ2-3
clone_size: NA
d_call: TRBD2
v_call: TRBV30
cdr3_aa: CAWTLSGLSTDTQYF
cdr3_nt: TGTGCCTGGACCCTTAGCGGGCTTAGCACAGATACGCAGTATTTT

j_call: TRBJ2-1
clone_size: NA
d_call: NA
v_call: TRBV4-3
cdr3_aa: CASSQDQAGYNEQFF
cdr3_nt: TGCGCCAGCAGCCAAGATCAGGCGGGGTACAATGAGCAGTTCTTC

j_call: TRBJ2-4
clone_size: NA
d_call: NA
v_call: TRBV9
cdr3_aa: CASSVTGAKNIQYF
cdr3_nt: TGTGCCAGCAGCGTCACAGGGGCCAAAAACATTCAGTACTTC

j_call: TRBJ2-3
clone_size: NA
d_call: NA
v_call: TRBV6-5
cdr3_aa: CASSYTQVTDTQYF
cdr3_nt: TGTGCCAGCAGTTACACTCAAGTCACAGATACGCAGTATTTT

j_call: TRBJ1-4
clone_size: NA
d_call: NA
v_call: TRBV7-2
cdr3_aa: CASSPGGAEKLFF
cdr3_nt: TGTGCCAGCAGCCCGGGGGGGGCTGAAAAACTGTTTTTT

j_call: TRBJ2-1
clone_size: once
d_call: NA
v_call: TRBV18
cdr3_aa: CASSPPWQGNSYNEQFF
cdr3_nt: TGTGCCAGCTCACCACCGTGGCAGGGTAACTCCTACAATGAGCAGTTCTTC

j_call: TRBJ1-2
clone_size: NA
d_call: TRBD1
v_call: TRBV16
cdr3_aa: CASSADRDYGYTF
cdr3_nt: TGTGCCAGCAGCGCCGACAGGGACTATGGCTACACCTTC

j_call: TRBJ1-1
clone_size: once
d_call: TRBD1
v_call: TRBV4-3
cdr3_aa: CASSPTTGALNTEAFF
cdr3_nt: TGCGCCAGCAGCCCTACGACAGGGGCCCTGAACACTGAAGCTTTCTTT

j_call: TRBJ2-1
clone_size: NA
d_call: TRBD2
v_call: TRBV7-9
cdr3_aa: CASSAGGSSYNEQFF
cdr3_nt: TGTGCCAGCAGCGCCGGCGGGAGCTCCTACAATGAGCAGTTCTTC

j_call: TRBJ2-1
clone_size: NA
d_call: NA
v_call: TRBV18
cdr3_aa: CASSPPAGDNEQFF
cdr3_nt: TGTGCCAGCTCACCACCCGCCGGGGACAATGAGCAGTTCTTC

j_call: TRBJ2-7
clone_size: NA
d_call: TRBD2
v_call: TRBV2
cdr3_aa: CASSPGLIYEQYF
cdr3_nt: TGTGCCAGCAGCCCGGGACTAATCTACGAGCAGTACTTC

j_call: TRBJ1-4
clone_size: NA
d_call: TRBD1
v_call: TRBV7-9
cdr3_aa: CASSLQLGTAINGKLFF
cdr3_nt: TGTGCCAGCAGCTTACAGTTAGGGACAGCAATTAATGGAAAACTGTTTTTT

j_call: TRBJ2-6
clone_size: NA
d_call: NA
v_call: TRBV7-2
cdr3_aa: CASSRRDAGANVLTF
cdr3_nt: TGTGCCAGCAGCCGACGGGATGCTGGGGCCAACGTCCTGACTTTC

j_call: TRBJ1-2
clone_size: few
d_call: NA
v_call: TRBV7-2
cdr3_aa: CASWGGFYGYTF
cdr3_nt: TGTGCCAGCTGGGGGGGGTTCTATGGCTACACCTTC

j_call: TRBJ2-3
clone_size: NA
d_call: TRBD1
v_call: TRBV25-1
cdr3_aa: CASSGQVFTDTQYF
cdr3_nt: TGTGCCAGCAGCGGACAGGTTTTCACAGATACGCAGTATTTT

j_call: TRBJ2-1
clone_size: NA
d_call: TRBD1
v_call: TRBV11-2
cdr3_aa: CASRTDRGKNNEQFF
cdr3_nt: TGTGCCAGCAGAACAGACAGGGGTAAAAACAATGAGCAGTTCTTC

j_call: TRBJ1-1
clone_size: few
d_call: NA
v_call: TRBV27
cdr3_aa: CASSLYPWTEAFF
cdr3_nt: TGTGCCAGCAGCCTATACCCTTGGACTGAAGCTTTCTTT

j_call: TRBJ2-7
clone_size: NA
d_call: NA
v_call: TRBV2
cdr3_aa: CASRGRGWREQYF
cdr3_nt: TGTGCCAGCAGAGGCAGGGGATGGAGAGAGCAGTACTTC

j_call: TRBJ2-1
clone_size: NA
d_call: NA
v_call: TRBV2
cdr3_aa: CASSESAPRFGYEQFF
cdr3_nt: TGTGCCAGCAGTGAATCTGCCCCCAGGTTCGGCTATGAGCAGTTCTTC

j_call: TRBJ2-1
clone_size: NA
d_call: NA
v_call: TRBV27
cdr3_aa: CASIDGNIGEQFF
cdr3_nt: TGTGCCAGCATCGACGGGAATATAGGCGAGCAGTTCTTC

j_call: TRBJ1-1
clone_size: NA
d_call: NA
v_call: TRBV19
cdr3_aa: CASSEGQKREAFF
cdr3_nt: TGTGCCAGTAGTGAAGGACAGAAACGCGAAGCTTTCTTT

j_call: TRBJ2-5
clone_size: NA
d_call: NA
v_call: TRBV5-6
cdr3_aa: CASSSLVARGGETQYF
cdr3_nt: TGTGCCAGCAGCTCGCTGGTGGCGCGCGGAGGGGAGACCCAGTACTTC

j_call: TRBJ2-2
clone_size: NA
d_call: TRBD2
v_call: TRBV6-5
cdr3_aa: CASSVLAGVPGELFF
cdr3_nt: TGTGCCAGCAGCGTACTAGCGGGAGTGCCCGGGGAGCTGTTTTTT

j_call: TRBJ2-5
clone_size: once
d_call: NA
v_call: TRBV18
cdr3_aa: CASSQTGAETQYF
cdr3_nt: TGTGCCAGCTCCCAGACAGGTGCGGAGACCCAGTACTTC

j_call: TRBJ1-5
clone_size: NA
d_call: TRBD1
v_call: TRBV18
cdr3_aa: CASSLDRQTQPQHF
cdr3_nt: TGTGCCAGCTCTCTGGACAGGCAGACTCAGCCCCAGCATTTT

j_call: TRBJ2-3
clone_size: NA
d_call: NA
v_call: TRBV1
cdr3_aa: CTSSQLTRTSGSTDTQYF
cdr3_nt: TGCACCAGCAGCCAACTGACCCGGACTAGCGGGTCCACAGATACGCAGTATTTT

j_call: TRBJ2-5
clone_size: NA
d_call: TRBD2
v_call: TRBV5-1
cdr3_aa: CASSLTQGRGDQETQYF
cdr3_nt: TGCGCCAGCAGCTTGACCCAGGGCCGGGGGGACCAAGAGACCCAGTACTTC

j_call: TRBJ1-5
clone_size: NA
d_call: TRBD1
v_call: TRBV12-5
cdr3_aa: CASGFPARDSHVGIQPQHF
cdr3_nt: TGTGCTAGTGGTTTCCCGGCCCGGGACAGCCATGTCGGTATCCAGCCCCAGCATTTT

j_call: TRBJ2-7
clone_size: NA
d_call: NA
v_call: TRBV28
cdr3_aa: CASSMGGGGTYEQYF
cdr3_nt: TGTGCCAGCAGTATGGGGGGAGGGGGGACCTACGAGCAGTACTTC

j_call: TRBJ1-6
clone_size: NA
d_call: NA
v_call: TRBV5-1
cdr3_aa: CASSLVVGPGSPLHF
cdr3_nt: TGCGCCAGCAGCTTGGTTGTCGGTCCGGGATCACCCCTCCACTTT

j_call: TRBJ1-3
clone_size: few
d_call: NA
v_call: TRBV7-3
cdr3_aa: CASSPAVGGTIYF
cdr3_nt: TGTGCCAGCAGCCCGGCGGTTGGAGGGACCATATATTTT

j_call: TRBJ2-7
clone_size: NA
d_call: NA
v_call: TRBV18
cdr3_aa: CASSPSAELIYEQYF
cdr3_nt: TGTGCCAGCTCACCAAGCGCGGAACTTATCTACGAGCAGTACTTC

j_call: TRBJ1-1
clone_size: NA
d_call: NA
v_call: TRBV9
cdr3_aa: CASSVGEPMNTEAFF
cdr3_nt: TGTGCCAGCAGCGTAGGGGAGCCCATGAACACTGAAGCTTTCTTT

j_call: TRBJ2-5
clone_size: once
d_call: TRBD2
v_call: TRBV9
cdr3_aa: CASSPPGLVGALETQYF
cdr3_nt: TGTGCCAGCAGCCCACCGGGACTAGTGGGGGCCTTGGAGACCCAGTACTTC

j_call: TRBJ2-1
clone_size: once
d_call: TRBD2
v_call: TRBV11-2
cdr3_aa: CASSPKGAGYSYNEQFF
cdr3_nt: TGTGCCAGCAGCCCTAAGGGAGCGGGGTACTCCTACAATGAGCAGTTCTTC